This T cell receptor (beta chain) was recovered during a study of shared clonotypes between healthy human individuals. Study results and limitations: Represented genetic and exposure-history diversity was restricted by having few donors.

About this clone itself: Its antigen is still unknown.

TCRdb keeps only in-frame clones here, not all; method: immunoSEQ multiplex PCR. Among around 700,000 clones listed, 60% to 80% were seen once. Germline-derived CDR1 and CDR2 are SGHVS and FQNEAQ. With 1 base clipped from V and 6 bases from J, the junction kept 1 base outside the gene matches. The CDR3 spans 15 residues. The TCR sequence derives from a woman aged 30 to 39 in good health. V usage is TRBV7-8 and J usage is TRBJ2-7, with 15 bases aligning to TRBD2. Sequencing was performed on memory CD4+ T cells sorted from blood. Subset of the sample: CD45RA-negative fraction. The CDR3, as DNA: TGTGCCAGCAGCTTAGGGACTAGCGGGAGGGGCGAGCAGTACTTC. Protein: CASSLGTSGRGEQYF.